This T cell receptor (beta chain) is drawn from a study of blood T cells in healthy people across ages. The authors ran a second PCR of roughly 6 to 12 cycles using a sample-barcoded 5' primer and a J-beta primer mix. Every sample gave at least 3 million paired-end reads containing CDR3. TCRdb reprocessed the 5' RACE reads via MiXCR and lists one record per CDR3 protein. Of over a million distinct CDR3 sequences in the sample, under 55% were seen once. General study points: The donors' CMV status was not determined, possibly confounding changes in expanded clonotypes.

The CDR3 extends over 16 amino acids. Trimming removed 4 bases at V and 6 bases at J, with 18 bases between. In germline, CDR1 is LGHDT, CDR2 YNNKEL (reference sequence). Healthy Caucasian individuals from Russia aged 6 to 90 served as donors. At least 7 million PBMCs were isolated per sample. A remark on this clonotype: The antigen remains unidentified.

The chain employs TRBV3-1 and TRBJ1-4, with D possibly being TRBD1 (6 bases). The sample comprised blood. The receptor's source is a woman younger than 30 in good health. The CDR3 is CASSRVGQYKHEKLFF. The DNA for the CDR3 is TGTGCCAGCAGCCGCGTTGGACAGTATAAGCATGAAAAACTGTTTTTT. The variable domain in full, completed from reference TRBV3-1 and TRBJ1-4, reads DTAVSQTPKYLVTQMGNDKSIKCEQNLGHDTMYWYKQDSKKFLKIMFSYNNKELIINETVPNRFSPKSPDKAHLNLHINSLELGDSAVYFCASSRVGQYKHEKLFFGSGTQLSVL.